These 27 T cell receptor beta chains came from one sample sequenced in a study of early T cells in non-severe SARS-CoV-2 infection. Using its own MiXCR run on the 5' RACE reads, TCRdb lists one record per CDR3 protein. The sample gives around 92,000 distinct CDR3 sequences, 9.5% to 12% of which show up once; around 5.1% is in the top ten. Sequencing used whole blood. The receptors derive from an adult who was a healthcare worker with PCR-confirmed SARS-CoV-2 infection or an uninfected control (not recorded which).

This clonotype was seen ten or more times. CDR3 loop: CASSFFDRSYYEQYF. CDR3 coding DNA: TGTGCCAGCAGTTTTTTCGACAGGTCTTACTACGAGCAGTACTTC. The gene calls are TRBV28 and TRBJ2-7; TRBD1 is a possible D gene (6 bases). This CDR3 has 15 amino acids. Germline CDR1 MDHEN, CDR2 SYDVKM. Trimming shortened V by 3 bases and J by 3 bases, and 15 bases separated the two germline ends.

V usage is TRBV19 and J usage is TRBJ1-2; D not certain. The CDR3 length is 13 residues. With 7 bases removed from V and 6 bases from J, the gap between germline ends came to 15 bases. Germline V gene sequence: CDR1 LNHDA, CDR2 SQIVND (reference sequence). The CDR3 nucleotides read TGTGCCAGTAAGGCAACAGCTACTAATGGCTACACCTTC. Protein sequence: CASKATATNGYTF.

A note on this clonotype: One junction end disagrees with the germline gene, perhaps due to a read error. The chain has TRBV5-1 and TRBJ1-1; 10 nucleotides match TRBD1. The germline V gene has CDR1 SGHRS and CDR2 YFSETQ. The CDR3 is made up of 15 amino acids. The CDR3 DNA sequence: TGCGCCAGCAGCAGCGGGGACAGGGGATTTACTGAAGCCTTCTTT. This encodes CASSSGDRGFTEAFF. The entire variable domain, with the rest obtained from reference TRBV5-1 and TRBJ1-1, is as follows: KAGVTQTPRYLIKTRGQQVTLSCSPISGHRSVSWYQQTPGQGLQFLFEYFSETQRNKGNFPGRFSGRQFSNSRSEMNVSTLELGDSALYLCASSSGDRGFTEAFFGQGTRLTVV.

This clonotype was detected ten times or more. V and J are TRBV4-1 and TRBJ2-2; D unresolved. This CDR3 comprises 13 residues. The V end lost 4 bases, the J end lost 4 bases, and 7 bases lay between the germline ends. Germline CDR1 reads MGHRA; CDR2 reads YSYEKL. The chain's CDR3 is CASSLSGTGELFF. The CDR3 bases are TGCGCCAGCAGCCTGTCGGGCACCGGGGAGCTGTTTTTT.

Here the CDR3 DNA reads TGCGCCAGCAGCCAAGATAAGACAGGGCGAACTGAAGCTTTCTTT. Translation: CASSQDKTGRTEAFF. The genes are TRBV4-1 and TRBJ1-1; 7 bases map to TRBD1. Per the germline V gene, CDR1 is MGHRA and CDR2 is YSYEKL. The CDR3 loop spans 15 amino acids. With 0 bases clipped from V and 5 bases from J, the junction kept 6 bases outside the gene matches.

CDR3 coding DNA: TGTGCCAGCAGTCTCTCGGGACTAGCGGGAGACGAGCAGTACTTC. This encodes CASSLSGLAGDEQYF. The chain combines TRBV28 with TRBJ2-7, with TRBD2 matching 14 bases. Germline CDR1 and CDR2: MDHEN and SYDVKM. The CDR3 loop spans 15 amino acids. The J segment lost 5 bases and the V segment lost 5 bases, leaving 5 bases of the junction unmatched. Combining the CDR3 with reference TRBV28 and TRBJ2-7 gives the whole variable domain DVKVTQSSRYLVKRTGEKVFLECVQDMDHENMFWYRQDPGLGLRLIYFSYDVKMKEKGDIPEGYSVSREKKERFSLILESASTNQTSMYLCASSLSGLAGDEQYFGPGTRLTVT.

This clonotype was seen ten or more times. CDR3 DNA sequence: TGCAGTGCTAGCAGCAGGGCCTCGTCAGGGACCCAGTACTTC. Translation: CSASSRASSGTQYF. This chain joins TRBV20-1 and TRBJ2-5; tentative D call: TRBD1 (5 bases). The CDR3 loop spans 14 amino acids. Germline-derived CDR1 and CDR2 are DFQATT and SNEGSKA (reference sequence). Trimming pared 3 bases from V and 7 bases from J, leaving 18 bases between.

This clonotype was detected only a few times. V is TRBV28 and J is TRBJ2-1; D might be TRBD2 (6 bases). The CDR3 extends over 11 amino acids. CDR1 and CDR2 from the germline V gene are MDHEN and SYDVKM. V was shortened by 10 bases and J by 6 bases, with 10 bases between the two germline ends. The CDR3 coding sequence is TGTGCCACCTCGACTAGCAATGAGCAGTTCTTC. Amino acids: CATSTSNEQFF.

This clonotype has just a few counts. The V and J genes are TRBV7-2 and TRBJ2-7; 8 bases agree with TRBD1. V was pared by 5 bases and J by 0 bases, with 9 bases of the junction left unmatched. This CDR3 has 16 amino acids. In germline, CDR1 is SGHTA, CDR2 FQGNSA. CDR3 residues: CASSVEAGGSSYEQYF. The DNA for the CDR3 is TGTGCCAGCAGCGTAGAGGCAGGGGGCTCCTCCTACGAGCAGTACTTC.

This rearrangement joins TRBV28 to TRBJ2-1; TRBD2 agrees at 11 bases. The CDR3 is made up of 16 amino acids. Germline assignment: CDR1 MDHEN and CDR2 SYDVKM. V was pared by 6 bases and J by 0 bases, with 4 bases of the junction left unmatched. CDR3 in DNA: TGTGCCAGCAGGGGACTAGCGGAAACCTCCTACAATGAGCAGTTCTTC. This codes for CASRGLAETSYNEQFF.

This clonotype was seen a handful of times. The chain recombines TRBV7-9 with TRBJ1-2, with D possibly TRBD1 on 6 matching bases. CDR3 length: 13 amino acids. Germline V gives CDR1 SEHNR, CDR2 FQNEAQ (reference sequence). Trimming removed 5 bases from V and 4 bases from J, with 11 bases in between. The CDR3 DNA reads TGTGCCAGCAGCCCAGGGGTTGGCTATGGCTACACCTTC. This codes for CASSPGVGYGYTF.

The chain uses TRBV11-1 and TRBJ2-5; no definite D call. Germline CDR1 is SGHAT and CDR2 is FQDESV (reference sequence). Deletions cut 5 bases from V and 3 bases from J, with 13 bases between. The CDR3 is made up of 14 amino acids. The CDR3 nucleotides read TGTGCCAGCAGCCTAACGGCAAGCAAAGAGACCCAGTACTTC. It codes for CASSLTASKETQYF.

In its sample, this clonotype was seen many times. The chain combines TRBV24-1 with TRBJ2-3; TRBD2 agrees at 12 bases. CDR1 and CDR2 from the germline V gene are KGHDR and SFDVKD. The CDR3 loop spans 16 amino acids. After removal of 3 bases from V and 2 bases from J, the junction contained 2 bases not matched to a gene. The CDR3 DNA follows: TGTGCCACCAGTGATGGACTAGCGGGACTCACAGATACGCAGTATTTT. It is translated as CATSDGLAGLTDTQYF.

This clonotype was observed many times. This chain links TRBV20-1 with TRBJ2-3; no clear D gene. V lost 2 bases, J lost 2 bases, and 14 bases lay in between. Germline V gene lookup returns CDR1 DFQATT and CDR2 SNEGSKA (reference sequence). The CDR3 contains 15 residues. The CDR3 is CSARRPGADTDTQYF. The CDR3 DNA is TGCAGTGCTAGAAGGCCCGGAGCAGACACAGATACGCAGTATTTT.

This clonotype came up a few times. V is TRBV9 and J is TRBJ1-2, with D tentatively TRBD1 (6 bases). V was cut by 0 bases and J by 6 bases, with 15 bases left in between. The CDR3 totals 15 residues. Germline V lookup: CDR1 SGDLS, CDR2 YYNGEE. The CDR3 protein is CASSVAPRGSNGYTF. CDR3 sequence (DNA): TGTGCCAGCAGCGTAGCCCCCAGGGGTTCGAATGGCTACACCTTC.

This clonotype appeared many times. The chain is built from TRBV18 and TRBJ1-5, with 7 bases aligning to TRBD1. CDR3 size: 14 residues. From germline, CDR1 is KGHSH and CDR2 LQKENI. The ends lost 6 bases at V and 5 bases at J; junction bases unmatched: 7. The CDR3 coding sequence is TGTGCCAGCTCGCCCACAGGGGAGTATCAGCCCCAGCATTTT. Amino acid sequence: CASSPTGEYQPQHF.

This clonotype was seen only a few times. CDR3 in DNA: TGTGCCAGCAGTGACACGATAGTTCAGCCCCAGCATTTT. Amino acids: CASSDTIVQPQHF. The V gene is TRBV12-3 or TRBV12-4, the J gene TRBJ1-5; D not certain. V lost 5 bases to trimming and J lost 6 bases, with 11 bases between them. The CDR3 is 13 amino acids.

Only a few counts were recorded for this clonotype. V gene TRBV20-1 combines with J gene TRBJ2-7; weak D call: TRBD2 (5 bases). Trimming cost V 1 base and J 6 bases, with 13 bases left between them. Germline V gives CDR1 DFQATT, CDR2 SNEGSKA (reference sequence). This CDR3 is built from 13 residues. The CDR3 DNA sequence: TGCAGTGCTAGAGGGACTTCAATGGGCGAGCAGTACTTC. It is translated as CSARGTSMGEQYF.

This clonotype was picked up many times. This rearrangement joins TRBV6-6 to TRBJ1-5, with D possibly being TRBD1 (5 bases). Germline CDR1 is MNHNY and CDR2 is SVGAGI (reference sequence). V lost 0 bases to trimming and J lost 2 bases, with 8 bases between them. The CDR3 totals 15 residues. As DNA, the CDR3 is TGTGCCAGCAGTTACTCGCAGGGTCGCAATCAGCCCCAGCATTTT. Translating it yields CASSYSQGRNQPQHF.

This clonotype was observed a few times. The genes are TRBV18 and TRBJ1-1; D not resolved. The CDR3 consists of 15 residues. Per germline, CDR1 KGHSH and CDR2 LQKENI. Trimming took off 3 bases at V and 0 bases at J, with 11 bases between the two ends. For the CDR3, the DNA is TGTGCCAGCTCACCCGGCGAAGGTTTGAACACTGAAGCTTTCTTT. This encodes CASSPGEGLNTEAFF.

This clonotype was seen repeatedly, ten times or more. The CDR3 bases are TGCAGTGCCGAAACGGGACAGCTCAGATATTACGAGCAGTACTTC. Its translation is CSAETGQLRYYEQYF. The chain links TRBV20-1 to TRBJ2-7, with 7 bases fitting TRBD1. Losses at the gene ends were 6 bases for V and 4 bases for J; bases not matched to a gene: 15. CDR3 size: 15 residues. The germline V gene encodes CDR1 DFQATT and CDR2 SNEGSKA (reference sequence).

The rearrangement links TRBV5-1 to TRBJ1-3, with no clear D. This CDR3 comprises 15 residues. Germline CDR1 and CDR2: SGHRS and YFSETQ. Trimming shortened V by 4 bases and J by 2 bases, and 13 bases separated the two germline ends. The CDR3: CASSPASGPGNTIYF. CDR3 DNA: TGCGCCAGCAGCCCCGCAAGCGGACCTGGAAACACCATATATTTT.

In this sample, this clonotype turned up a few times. CDR3 nucleotide sequence: TGTGCCAGCAGTTACGATGGTCGGGGGGAAGCTTTCTTT. Its protein product is CASSYDGRGEAFF. The chain is built from TRBV6-5 and TRBJ1-1, with D possibly TRBD1 on 5 matching bases. V lost 2 bases and J 8 bases, leaving 12 bases between the germline ends. The CDR3 length is 13 residues. Germline V gene data show CDR1 as MNHEY and CDR2 as SVGAGI.

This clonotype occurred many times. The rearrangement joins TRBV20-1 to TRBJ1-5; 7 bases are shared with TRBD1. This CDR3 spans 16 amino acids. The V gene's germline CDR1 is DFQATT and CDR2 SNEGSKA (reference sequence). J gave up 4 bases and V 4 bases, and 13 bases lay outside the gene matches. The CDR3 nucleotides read TGCAGTGCTACCGGACAGGCCGGCATGAGGAATCAGCCCCAGCATTTT. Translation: CSATGQAGMRNQPQHF.

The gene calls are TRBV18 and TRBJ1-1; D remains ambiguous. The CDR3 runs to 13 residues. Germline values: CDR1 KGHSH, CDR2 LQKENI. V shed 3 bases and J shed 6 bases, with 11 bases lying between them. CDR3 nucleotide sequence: TGTGCCAGCTCACCCTTCCGGTTTGCTGAAGCTTTCTTT. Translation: CASSPFRFAEAFF.

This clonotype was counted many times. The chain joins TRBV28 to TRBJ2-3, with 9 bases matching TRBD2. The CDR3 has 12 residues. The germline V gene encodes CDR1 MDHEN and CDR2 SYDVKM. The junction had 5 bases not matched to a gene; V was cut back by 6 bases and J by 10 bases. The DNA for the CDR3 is TGTGCCAGCAGAAACCGACTAGCGGCGCAGTATTTT. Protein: CASRNRLAAQYF.

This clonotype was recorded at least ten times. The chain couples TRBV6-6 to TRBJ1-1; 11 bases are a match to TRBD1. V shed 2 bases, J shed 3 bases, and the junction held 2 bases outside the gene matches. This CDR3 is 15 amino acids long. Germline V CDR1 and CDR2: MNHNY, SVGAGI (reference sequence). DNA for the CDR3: TGTGCCAGCAGTTACCAGGGACAGGGGGACACTGAAGCTTTCTTT. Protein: CASSYQGQGDTEAFF.